These T cell receptor beta chains were read from a single sample in a study of T cell responses to AZD1222 COVID-19 vaccine. Clones were read by immunoSEQ multiplex PCR, and TCRdb kept only the in-frame ones, dropping some. The sample records roughly 120,000 clones, approximately 88% being singletons. Source: peripheral blood, taken on day 0 of AZD1222 vaccination. These receptors originate from an adult in good health. Each CDR3 is given with its conserved first and last residue. D genes are given only for firm matches. Clone size is stated in some rows and not others, as once, few, many or a class when expanded.

cdr3_length: 15; d_call: -; j_call: TRBJ1-5; v_call: TRBV7-5; clone_size: -; cdr3_nt: TGTGCCTCAAGGGACAGGGGGACGTTCCATCAGCCCCAGCATTTT; cdr3_aa: CASRDRGTFHQPQHF
cdr3_length: 14; d_call: -; j_call: TRBJ1-1; v_call: TRBV6-5; clone_size: once; cdr3_nt: TGTGCCAGCACTCAACGTAGGGGAAACACTGAAGCTTTCTTT; cdr3_aa: CASTQRRGNTEAFF
cdr3_length: 14; d_call: -; j_call: TRBJ1-1; v_call: TRBV6-5; clone_size: -; cdr3_nt: TGTGCCAGCAGTTGGGGACATATGAACACTGAAGCTTTCTTT; cdr3_aa: CASSWGHMNTEAFF
cdr3_length: 11; d_call: -; j_call: TRBJ1-1; v_call: TRBV6-1; clone_size: -; cdr3_nt: TGTGCCAGCAGTGAACGGGCTGAAGCTTTCTTT; cdr3_aa: CASSERAEAFF
cdr3_length: 15; d_call: TRBD1; j_call: TRBJ2-2; v_call: TRBV11-2; clone_size: -; cdr3_nt: TGTGCCAGCAGTTATAGTGGACAGGCGGTCGGGGAGCTGTTTTTT; cdr3_aa: CASSYSGQAVGELFF
cdr3_length: 15; d_call: TRBD1; j_call: TRBJ1-4; v_call: TRBV9; clone_size: once; cdr3_nt: TGTGCCAGCAGCCATTCACAGGGGGCTAGTGAAAAACTGTTTTTT; cdr3_aa: CASSHSQGASEKLFF
cdr3_length: 13; d_call: -; j_call: TRBJ2-5; v_call: TRBV5-4; clone_size: -; cdr3_nt: TGTGCCAGCAGCGACAGAGTTCAAGAGACCCAGTACTTC; cdr3_aa: CASSDRVQETQYF
cdr3_length: 12; d_call: -; j_call: TRBJ2-3; v_call: TRBV19; clone_size: -; cdr3_nt: TGTGCCAGTAGTACAACAGGAGTTACGCAGTATTTT; cdr3_aa: CASSTTGVTQYF
cdr3_length: 11; d_call: -; j_call: TRBJ2-7; v_call: TRBV20-1; clone_size: -; cdr3_nt: TGCAGTGCTAGCGCACTTTACGAGCAGTACTTC; cdr3_aa: CSASALYEQYF
cdr3_length: 12; d_call: -; j_call: TRBJ1-1; v_call: TRBV10-1; clone_size: -; cdr3_nt: TGCGCCAGCAGTGAGCGGAAAACTGAAGCTTTCTTT; cdr3_aa: CASSERKTEAFF
cdr3_length: 15; d_call: -; j_call: TRBJ1-2; v_call: TRBV4-1; clone_size: -; cdr3_nt: TGCGCCAGCAGCCAGCACCATTCGAGGGAATATGGCTACACCTTC; cdr3_aa: CASSQHHSREYGYTF
cdr3_length: 15; d_call: -; j_call: TRBJ2-2; v_call: TRBV7-9; clone_size: -; cdr3_nt: TGTGCCAGCAGCGTAACCTCAGGGGCGGCTGGGGAGCTGTTTTTT; cdr3_aa: CASSVTSGAAGELFF
cdr3_length: 13; d_call: -; j_call: TRBJ2-3; v_call: TRBV9; clone_size: -; cdr3_nt: TGTGCCAGCAGCGTAGCGACCCGATCAACGCAGTATTTT; cdr3_aa: CASSVATRSTQYF
cdr3_length: 14; d_call: -; j_call: TRBJ1-2; v_call: TRBV7-7; clone_size: -; cdr3_nt: TGTGCTAGCAGCCTCCCGACAGGCATCTATGGCTACACCTTC; cdr3_aa: CASSLPTGIYGYTF
cdr3_length: 14; d_call: -; j_call: TRBJ1-2; v_call: TRBV19; clone_size: -; cdr3_nt: TGTGCCAGTAGTAGCCGAGGGGGGACCTATGGCTACACCTTC; cdr3_aa: CASSSRGGTYGYTF
cdr3_length: 21; d_call: TRBD1; j_call: TRBJ2-6; v_call: TRBV24-1; clone_size: once; cdr3_nt: TGTGCCACCAGTGATTTGGGATGGGGCTATACAGGGGAGACCGGGGCCAACGTCCTGACTTTC; cdr3_aa: CATSDLGWGYTGETGANVLTF
cdr3_length: 13; d_call: -; j_call: TRBJ1-3; v_call: TRBV29-1; clone_size: few; cdr3_nt: TGCAGCGGTCCCGGGACATCTGGAAACACCATATATTTT; cdr3_aa: CSGPGTSGNTIYF
cdr3_length: 14; d_call: TRBD1; j_call: TRBJ1-2; v_call: TRBV29-1; clone_size: -; cdr3_nt: TGCAGCGTTGACTGGACAGGAGCTAACTATGGCTACACCTTC; cdr3_aa: CSVDWTGANYGYTF
cdr3_length: 15; d_call: -; j_call: TRBJ2-7; v_call: TRBV3-1/TRBV3-2; clone_size: -; cdr3_nt: TGTGCCAGCAGCCCCTGGCTCCGAAGCTCCTACGAGCAGTACTTC; cdr3_aa: CASSPWLRSSYEQYF
cdr3_length: 11; d_call: TRBD1; j_call: TRBJ1-2; v_call: TRBV20-1; clone_size: many; cdr3_nt: TGCAGTGCTAGAGGACAGGGGCGCTACACCTTC; cdr3_aa: CSARGQGRYTF
cdr3_length: 13; d_call: TRBD1; j_call: TRBJ1-5; v_call: TRBV2; clone_size: -; cdr3_nt: TGTGCCAGCAGTGCCGGACAGGGTCAGCCCCAGCATTTT; cdr3_aa: CASSAGQGQPQHF
cdr3_length: 14; d_call: -; j_call: TRBJ2-2; v_call: TRBV29-1; clone_size: -; cdr3_nt: TGCAGCGCTCGGGACTTGAGGGATTCCGGGGAGCTGTTTTTT; cdr3_aa: CSARDLRDSGELFF
cdr3_length: 14; d_call: TRBD1; j_call: TRBJ2-3; v_call: TRBV2; clone_size: -; cdr3_nt: TGTGCCCTAGAAGGACAGGGATCCTCAGATACGCAGTATTTT; cdr3_aa: CALEGQGSSDTQYF
cdr3_length: 14; d_call: -; j_call: TRBJ1-1; v_call: TRBV6-5; clone_size: once; cdr3_nt: TGTGCCAGCACAGTCGGGGTTCGGAGCACTGAAGCTTTCTTT; cdr3_aa: CASTVGVRSTEAFF
cdr3_length: 11; d_call: -; j_call: TRBJ2-7; v_call: TRBV10-3; clone_size: -; cdr3_nt: TGTGCCATCAGTTCGAGAACTAGCATGGACTTC; cdr3_aa: CAISSRTSMDF
cdr3_length: 14; d_call: -; j_call: TRBJ2-3; v_call: TRBV10-3; clone_size: -; cdr3_nt: TGTGCCACCAGCAGGCGGGACCCGACAGATACGCAGTATTTT; cdr3_aa: CATSRRDPTDTQYF
cdr3_length: 13; d_call: TRBD1; j_call: TRBJ1-2; v_call: TRBV5-1; clone_size: -; cdr3_nt: TGCGCCAGCAGACTAGGGACAGGGGAGGACTACACCTTC; cdr3_aa: CASRLGTGEDYTF
cdr3_length: 15; d_call: TRBD1; j_call: TRBJ2-1; v_call: TRBV5-1; clone_size: -; cdr3_nt: TGCGCCAGCAGCTTGGCAGGACAGGACAACAATGAGCAGTTCTTC; cdr3_aa: CASSLAGQDNNEQFF
cdr3_length: 16; d_call: TRBD2; j_call: TRBJ2-5; v_call: TRBV18; clone_size: few; cdr3_nt: TGTGCCAGCTCACCTCGAGGGACTAGCGGGGGAGAGACCCAGTACTTC; cdr3_aa: CASSPRGTSGGETQYF
cdr3_length: 16; d_call: -; j_call: TRBJ1-1; v_call: TRBV6-5; clone_size: -; cdr3_nt: TGTGCCAGCAGTTTAGACACGGGACGTTTGAACACTGAAGCTTTCTTT; cdr3_aa: CASSLDTGRLNTEAFF